What follows are 27 T cell receptor beta chains derived from one specimen sequenced in a study of Graves' ophthalmopathy and Graves' hyperthyroidism. The TCR beta CDR3 regions underwent amplification from RNA transcripts. The workflow started with a first-round RT-PCR run with HTBI primers and then moved on to a second-round multiplex PCR. TCRdb called the multiplex PCR reads again in MiXCR, with one record for every CDR3 protein. Here the sample spans about 370,000 distinct CDR3 sequences, roughly 17% being singletons. Sequenced material: peripheral blood. The receptors were gathered from an adult woman with stable Graves' hyperthyroidism.

The sample holds many counts of this clonotype. The CDR3 here is CASSSPRDPQSSYEQYF. CDR3 nucleotides: TGTGCCAGCAGTTCACCCAGGGACCCCCAGAGCTCCTACGAGCAGTACTTC. The chain links TRBV6-2 or TRBV6-3 to TRBJ2-7, with D perhaps being TRBD1 or TRBD2 (5 bases each). The V end was cut by 4 bases, the J end by 0 bases, with 19 bases between. Germline V CDR1 and CDR2: MNHEY, SVGEGT. The CDR3 has 17 amino acids.

Points on this clonotype: A much larger clone differs from this one at a single base, so this may be a read error. The rearrangement links TRBV2 to TRBJ2-4; D remains unclear. Germline CDR1 is SNHLY and CDR2 is FYNNEI. CDR3 length: 12 residues. CDR3 in amino acids: CASTQQNNIKYF. CDR3 sequence (DNA): TGTGCCAGCACCCAACAGAATAACATTAAGTACTTC. Full variable domain (outside the CDR3, taken from reference TRBV2 and TRBJ2-4): EPEVTQTPSHQVTQMGQEVILRCVPISNHLYFYWYRQILGQKVEFLVSFYNNEISEKSEIFDDQFSVERPDGSNFTLKIRSTKLEDSAMYFCASTQQNNIKYFGAGTRLSVL.

The chain recombines TRBV12-3 or TRBV12-4 with TRBJ1-2; perhaps TRBD1 as D (5 bases). Trimming removed 6 bases from V and 0 bases from J, with 11 bases in between. The CDR3 totals 14 residues. CDR3 amino acids: CASSPVGANYGYTF. CDR3 coding DNA: TGTGCCAGCAGCCCCGTAGGGGCTAACTATGGCTACACCTTC.

This clonotype showed up many times. The genes are TRBV12-3 or TRBV12-4 and TRBJ2-5; TRBD1 is a possible D gene (6 bases). Trimming stripped 4 bases from V and 2 bases from J, with 11 bases between. CDR3 length: 14 amino acids. The CDR3 sequence is CASSSLGTQETQYF. The CDR3 DNA reads as TGTGCCAGCAGTTCCCTTGGGACACAAGAGACCCAGTACTTC.

This clonotype was found many times. The V call is TRBV6-5, the J call TRBJ2-7; TRBD2 agrees at 7 bases. Trimming removed 0 bases from V and 1 base from J; junction bases left unmatched: 3. The CDR3 is made up of 15 amino acids. Germline V gives CDR1 MNHEY, CDR2 SVGAGI. The CDR3 here is CASSYSGGSSYEQYF. CDR3 in DNA: TGTGCCAGCAGTTACTCTGGCGGGAGTTCCTACGAGCAGTACTTC.

This clonotype has ten or more counts. This chain connects TRBV10-1 to TRBJ2-2; D unresolved. V was pared by 3 bases and J by 4 bases, with 12 bases between. The CDR3 is 15 residues long. Germline loops: CDR1 WNHNN, CDR2 SYGVQD (reference sequence). CDR3 DNA: TGCGCCAGCAGTGACCCTACGTCTCCCACCGGGGAGCTGTTTTTT. Its protein product is CASSDPTSPTGELFF.

In its sample, this clonotype was seen many times. The V gene is TRBV28, the J gene TRBJ1-2, with D possibly being TRBD1 (6 bases). Germline V lookup: CDR1 MDHEN, CDR2 SYDVKM. This CDR3 is 14 amino acids long. Trimming pared 4 bases from V and 7 bases from J, leaving 16 bases between. The CDR3 DNA reads as TGTGCCAGCAGTTCACAGGGATTTGCGGCTGGCTACACCTTC. It yields the protein CASSSQGFAAGYTF.

The sample holds many counts of this clonotype. This chain links TRBV12-3 or TRBV12-4 with TRBJ2-2; 9 bases are shared with TRBD2. The ends lost 6 bases at V and 6 bases at J; junction bases unmatched: 8. The length of the CDR3 is 15 residues. In DNA form, the CDR3 reads TGTGCCAGCAGGGCGACTAGCGGCAACCCCGGGGAGCTGTTTTTT. It codes for CASRATSGNPGELFF.

On this clonotype: This may come from a read error, since a much larger clone is one base off. Since no conserved phenylalanine or tryptophan closes the CDR3, a read error is the likely cause. The chain uses TRBV19 and TRBJ1-5; D is perhaps TRBD1 (6 bases). V dropped 5 bases and J dropped 6 bases, with 11 bases sitting between them. This CDR3 has 13 amino acids. Germline V lookup: CDR1 LNHDA, CDR2 SQIVND (reference sequence). The CDR3 nucleotides are TGTGCCAGTAGTCCGGACAGTTTTCAGCCCCAGCATGTT. The encoded protein is CASSPDSFQPQHV.

The chain employs TRBV10-3 and TRBJ1-1, with D maybe TRBD1 (5 bases). The CDR3 runs 13 residues. V was trimmed by 8 bases and J by 3 bases, leaving 13 bases between them. Germline V lookup: CDR1 ENHRY, CDR2 SYGVKD. The chain's CDR3 is CAIEGQGDTEAFF. The CDR3 DNA follows: TGTGCCATCGAAGGGCAGGGCGACACTGAAGCTTTCTTT.

This clonotype was detected only a few times. V gene TRBV20-1 combines with J gene TRBJ2-2; no definite D call. Germline assignment: CDR1 DFQATT and CDR2 SNEGSKA (reference sequence). The CDR3 covers 13 residues. Between the trimmed V and J ends, which lost 0 bases and 7 bases, there was a span of 9 bases. CDR3 region: CSARDRVVGELFF. The CDR3 region has the DNA TGCAGTGCTAGAGATCGGGTGGTCGGGGAGCTGTTTTTT.

This clonotype was seen ten or more times. This chain links TRBV28 with TRBJ1-1, with D hard to call. The germline V and J ends were trimmed by 3 bases and 11 bases, with 10 bases remaining between them. The CDR3 is 11 amino acids. Germline CDR1 reads MDHEN; CDR2 reads SYDVKM. CDR3 in amino acids: CASSLGILAFF. In nucleotides, the CDR3 is TGTGCCAGCAGTTTGGGCATCCTCGCTTTCTTT. The full variable domain, completed using reference TRBV28 and TRBJ1-1, is DVKVTQSSRYLVKRTGEKVFLECVQDMDHENMFWYRQDPGLGLRLIYFSYDVKMKEKGDIPEGYSVSREKKERFSLILESASTNQTSMYLCASSLGILAFFGQGTRLTVV.

For this clonotype: The junction and the germline gene differ at one end; a read error may be behind it. The chain employs TRBV12-3 or TRBV12-4 and TRBJ2-7; 7 nucleotides match TRBD1. This CDR3 spans 10 amino acids. Here the CDR3 reads CASTWDSRHF. The DNA of the CDR3 is TGTGCCAGCACCTGGGACAGTAGGCACTTC.

This clonotype was seen many times. This chain uses TRBV7-9 with TRBJ2-7; 11 bases fit TRBD1. V was pared by 5 bases and J by 5 bases, with 8 bases of the junction left unmatched. Germline CDR1 and CDR2: SEHNR and FQNEAQ (reference sequence). The CDR3 covers 15 residues. In DNA, the CDR3 is TGTGCCAGCAGCCCCGGGACAGGGGGAATTCACGAGCAGTACTTC. Its protein is CASSPGTGGIHEQYF.

The CDR3 loop is CSARGGTGGCEQYF. The CDR3 bases are TGCAGTGCTAGAGGAGGGACAGGGGGCTGCGAGCAGTACTTC. This chain uses TRBV20-1 with TRBJ2-7; 12 bases map to TRBD1. Germline CDR1 and CDR2: DFQATT and SNEGSKA (reference sequence). Unmatched junction bases numbered 4, after V lost 1 base and J lost 6 bases. The CDR3 consists of 14 residues.

This clonotype turned up a few times. The rearrangement joins TRBV20-1 to TRBJ1-5; D call uncertain. The V and J ends lost 0 bases and 4 bases respectively, with 10 bases between them. Germline lookup yields CDR1 DFQATT and CDR2 SNEGSKA (reference sequence). The CDR3 is 14 residues long. The CDR3 here is CSARDLAENQPQHF. The CDR3 nucleotides read TGCAGTGCTAGAGATCTGGCAGAGAATCAGCCCCAGCATTTT.

This clonotype was detected many times. The chain uses TRBV15 and TRBJ1-6; 8 nucleotides align to TRBD1. This CDR3 is built from 15 residues. Germline V gene sequence: CDR1 LNHNV, CDR2 YYDKDF (reference sequence). V dropped 4 bases and J dropped 5; count of bases not matched to a gene: 4. The CDR3 is CATSTRTGNNSPLHF. Written as DNA, the CDR3 is TGTGCCACCAGCACCAGGACAGGGAATAATTCACCCCTCCACTTT.

In this sample, this clonotype turned up many times. J is TRBJ2-5 and V is TRBV7-9; 7 nucleotides align to TRBD2. The CDR3 totals 16 residues. Germline V lookup: CDR1 SEHNR, CDR2 FQNEAQ (reference sequence). The J segment lost 3 bases and the V segment lost 8 bases, leaving 15 bases of the junction unmatched. CDR3 amino acids: CASAPPWTSEEETQYF. Written as DNA, the CDR3 is TGTGCCAGCGCCCCCCCCTGGACTAGTGAGGAAGAGACCCAGTACTTC.

This clonotype was counted ten times or more. The rearrangement uses TRBV28 and TRBJ2-7, with D tentatively TRBD1 (5 bases). The germline gives CDR1 MDHEN, CDR2 SYDVKM. The CDR3 contains 13 residues. The V and J ends lost 8 bases and 4 bases respectively, with 15 bases between them. The CDR3 loop is CASGAEGDYEQYF. CDR3 DNA: TGTGCCAGCGGGGCGGAAGGGGATTACGAGCAGTACTTC.

This clonotype was detected ten times or more. This chain connects TRBV6-5 to TRBJ1-1, with 7 nucleotides matching TRBD1. The CDR3 length is 13 residues. CDR1 is MNHEY and CDR2 is SVGAGI in the germline V gene. Unmatched junction bases numbered 4, after V lost 2 bases and J lost 7 bases. CDR3 region: CASSYEGTVEAFF. CDR3 sequence (DNA): TGTGCCAGCAGTTACGAGGGGACAGTTGAAGCTTTCTTT.

CDR3 residues: CASQWMGNTEAFF. DNA for the CDR3: TGTGCCAGCCAGTGGATGGGGAACACTGAAGCTTTCTTT. J is TRBJ1-1 and V is TRBV11-3, with D unresolved. This CDR3 has 13 amino acids. The V gene's germline CDR1 is SGHNT and CDR2 YENEEA. V dropped 8 bases and J dropped 1 base, with 11 bases sitting between them.

This clonotype occurred many times. The chain employs TRBV12-3 or TRBV12-4 and TRBJ1-2, with 11 nucleotides matching TRBD1. The V gene end was trimmed by 5 bases and the J gene end by 4 bases; junction bases not matched to a gene: 3. The CDR3 totals 14 residues. CDR3 residues: CASSPGTGGYGYTF. The CDR3 DNA sequence: TGTGCCAGCAGTCCGGGGACAGGGGGCTATGGCTACACCTTC.

This clonotype was observed at least ten times. V and J are TRBV12-3 or TRBV12-4 and TRBJ1-1; D unclear. Trimming shortened V by 6 bases and J by 1 base, and 12 bases separated the two germline ends. CDR3 length: 14 amino acids. In DNA, the CDR3 is TGTGCCAGCAGGGAGTTAAACCGGAACACTGAAGCTTTCTTT. Protein product: CASRELNRNTEAFF.

This clonotype has at least ten counts. CDR3 coding DNA: TGCAGTGCTAGAGCCCCCCAAGCTACCTACGAGCAGTACTTC. Its translation is CSARAPQATYEQYF. This sequence joins TRBV20-1 and TRBJ2-7, with unresolved D. Trimming cost V 1 base and J 2 bases, with 12 bases left between them. The CDR3 has 14 amino acids. The germline V gene has CDR1 DFQATT and CDR2 SNEGSKA (reference sequence).

This clonotype was seen ten or more times. The chain combines TRBV6-1 with TRBJ2-5; D could derive from TRBD1 or TRBD2 (5 bases each). Trimming cost V 5 bases and J 5 bases, with 15 bases left between them. This CDR3 region has 14 residues. From germline, CDR1 is MNHNS and CDR2 SASEGT. The CDR3 DNA sequence: TGTGCCAGCAGTAAAGACGGGACCCTGGAGACCCAGTACTTC. Protein product: CASSKDGTLETQYF.

This clonotype was seen repeatedly, ten times or more. The V gene is TRBV25-1, the J gene TRBJ2-2; D is unclear. V shed 6 bases and J shed 6 bases, with 11 bases lying between them. The germline CDR1 and CDR2 sequences are MGHDK and SYGVNS. This CDR3 is 13 amino acids long. The CDR3 nucleotides are TGTGCCAGCAGCTGGACGGTCTCCGGGGAGCTGTTTTTT. Translation gives CASSWTVSGELFF.

Ten or more counts support this clonotype. The chain couples TRBV20-1 to TRBJ1-3, with TRBD1 matching over 8 bases. V was pared by 5 bases and J by 0 bases, with 3 bases of the junction left unmatched. The CDR3 covers 14 residues. Germline V gene data show CDR1 as DFQATT and CDR2 as SNEGSKA (reference sequence). The CDR3 coding sequence is TGCAGTGCTGTGGACAGGGTCTCTGGAAACACCATATATTTT. It is translated as CSAVDRVSGNTIYF.